This TCR beta chain is drawn from a study of cytomegalovirus exposure and HLA in healthy donors. About the research overall: Falling in the Caucasian-associated ancestry cluster were roughly 80% of 398 genotyped donors. Findings and caveats of the study: A later analysis found common viral pathogens apparently linked to several of the most significant clusters.

As to this clone: The antigen is not known.

V was shortened by 4 bases and J by 0 bases, with 11 bases between the two germline ends. Germline CDR1 and CDR2: SGHDT and YYEEEE. The CDR3 extends over 14 amino acids. The PCR employed 60 Vbeta primers together with 13 Jbeta primers. Sequencing was performed with immunoSEQ multiplex PCR; in TCRdb, only in-frame clones are kept and a portion is missing. The sample has about 140,000 clones, approximately 82% seen once. This receptor was taken from a man in his forties in good health and CMV-seronegative. The sample consisted of PBMCs. The rearrangement joins TRBV5-6 to TRBJ2-7; TRBD1 is a possible D gene (6 bases). The CDR3 DNA sequence: TGTGCCAGCAGCACCGGGACACCCTCCTACGAGCAGTACTTC. This translates into CASSTGTPSYEQYF. Supplemented by reference TRBV5-6 and TRBJ2-7, the full variable domain reads DAGVTQSPTHLIKTRGQQVTLRCSPKSGHDTVSWYQQALGQGPQFIFQYYEEEERQRGNFPDRFSGHQFPNYSSELNVNALLLGDSALYLCASSTGTPSYEQYFGPGTRLTVT.